This entry lists 2 T cell receptor beta chains sequenced from one sample in a study of blood T cell repertoires in COVID-19. Produced via immunoSEQ multiplex PCR; TCRdb's table is partial and in-frame only. The sample has about 170,000 clones, approximately 87% seen once; the top ten hold 3.5% to 5%. Sample: PBMCs or T cells enriched from blood (not recorded which). These receptors were collected from a woman in her 50s who had recovered from COVID-19.

The rearrangement links TRBV28 to TRBJ2-3, with 7 bases lining up with TRBD2. The CDR3 has 15 amino acids. V shed 8 bases and J 2 bases; nucleotides not matched to a gene: 10. The germline CDR1 and CDR2 sequences are MDHEN and SYDVKM. CDR3 protein: CASLKTSPTTDTQYF. CDR3 DNA sequence: TGTGCCAGCTTGAAGACTAGCCCGACCACAGATACGCAGTATTTT.

This chain connects TRBV18 to TRBJ1-2, with D tentatively TRBD1 (6 bases). The CDR3 length is 14 residues. V shed 0 bases and J shed 4 bases, with 9 bases lying between them. The germline CDR1 and CDR2 sequences are KGHSH and LQKENI. The DNA for the CDR3 is TGTGCCAGCTCACCACCGGAAGGGGGCTATGGCTACACCTTC. Its translation is CASSPPEGGYGYTF.